Each of the 15 T cell receptor beta chains below was sequenced from the same sample in a study of blood T cell repertoires in COVID-19. Assay used: immunoSEQ multiplex PCR; TCRdb lists only in-frame clones, some missing. The table records about 60,000 clones, about 70% of them present only once. Specimen: peripheral blood. Receptor source: a man aged 45 to 65 with active or convalescent COVID-19.

This sequence joins TRBV19 and TRBJ2-3; the D is unclear. Trimming removed 3 bases at V and 4 bases at J, with 8 bases between. Germline assignment: CDR1 LNHDA and CDR2 SQIVND (reference sequence). The CDR3 covers 13 residues. CDR3 amino acids: CASSILVADTQYF. CDR3 DNA sequence: TGTGCCAGTAGTATTCTAGTCGCAGATACGCAGTATTTT.

The chain is built from TRBV4-1 and TRBJ2-1; D is perhaps TRBD2 (6 bases). Deletions cut 1 base from V and 1 base from J, with 11 bases between. Germline V gives CDR1 MGHRA, CDR2 YSYEKL. The CDR3 loop spans 16 amino acids. This CDR3 is CASSQVGGRSYNEQFF. In nucleotides, the CDR3 is TGCGCCAGCAGCCAAGTGGGAGGACGGTCCTACAATGAGCAGTTCTTC.

The chain employs TRBV3-1 (or the pseudogene TRBV3-2) and TRBJ1-1; tentatively, D is TRBD1 (6 bases). Per germline, CDR1 LGHDT and CDR2 YNNKEL (reference sequence). The V and J ends lost 4 bases and 0 bases respectively, with 15 bases between them. The CDR3 runs to 16 residues. CDR3 sequence reads: CASSPSQTGLNTEAFF. DNA of the CDR3: TGTGCCAGCAGCCCTTCTCAGACAGGCCTGAACACTGAAGCTTTCTTT.

The chain combines TRBV5-6 with TRBJ2-7; D is uncertain. Trimming cost V 0 bases and J 1 base, with 11 bases left between them. The CDR3 totals 15 residues. Germline V gene data show CDR1 as SGHDT and CDR2 as YYEEEE. The chain's CDR3 is CASSLASDLSYEQYF. CDR3 DNA: TGTGCCAGCAGCTTGGCCTCAGATTTATCCTACGAGCAGTACTTC.

There are a few counts of this clone. V is TRBV2 and J is TRBJ1-1; D unclear. This CDR3 spans 10 amino acids. Germline-derived CDR1 and CDR2 are SNHLY and FYNNEI. The germline V and J ends were trimmed by 4 bases and 11 bases, with 8 bases remaining between them. CDR3 residues: CASSVSRAFF. DNA for the CDR3: TGTGCCAGCAGTGTTTCTCGGGCTTTCTTT.

The chain couples TRBV9 to TRBJ1-1; D is possibly TRBD1 (6 bases). The CDR3 is 18 amino acids. The germline V gene encodes CDR1 SGDLS and CDR2 YYNGEE. V was cut by 3 bases and J by 1 base, with 22 bases left in between. CDR3 residues: CASSALDSGVEGNTEAFF. CDR3 coding DNA: TGTGCCAGCAGCGCATTGGACAGCGGCGTTGAGGGGAACACTGAAGCTTTCTTT.

The chain is built from TRBV11-2 and TRBJ2-1, with 7 bases lining up with TRBD2. The CDR3 loop spans 14 amino acids. With V trimmed by 7 bases and J by 2 bases, 5 bases remained unmatched. Germline lookup yields CDR1 SGHAT and CDR2 FQNNGV. The CDR3 here is CASKGGSTYNEQFF. The CDR3 DNA is TGTGCCAGCAAGGGAGGGAGCACCTACAATGAGCAGTTCTTC.

This chain joins TRBV12-3 or TRBV12-4 and TRBJ2-2; D is unclear. The ends were cut back, 6 bases at V and 6 bases at J, with 11 bases in the middle. The CDR3 is 13 residues long. CDR3 in DNA: TGTGCCAGCAGCATTCGCCAGGCCGGGGAGCTGTTTTTT. Residues: CASSIRQAGELFF.

This chain connects TRBV7-8 to TRBJ2-3, with D hard to call. Per germline, CDR1 SGHVS and CDR2 FQNEAQ. The CDR3 length is 18 residues. V was clipped by 5 bases and J by 5 bases, with 26 bases between them. CDR3 region: CASSLRLPGFTSEDTQYF. The CDR3 DNA follows: TGTGCCAGCAGCCTCCGTTTACCGGGTTTCACTTCGGAAGATACGCAGTATTTT.

The J gene is TRBJ1-3, the V gene TRBV29-1; 7 bases fit TRBD1. The CDR3 is 13 amino acids. Per germline, CDR1 SQVTM and CDR2 ANQGSEA. The V and J ends lost 4 bases and 2 bases, in that order; junction bases with no gene match: 2. The CDR3 bases are TGCAGCGTTGGGCAGGGGGCTGGAAACACCATATATTTT. It encodes CSVGQGAGNTIYF.

In this sample, this clone turned up a few times. The V gene is TRBV14, the J gene TRBJ2-7; 8 bases line up with TRBD1. V gave up 1 base and J gave up 9 bases; unmatched junction bases: 14. The CDR3 length is 16 residues. Germline V gene data show CDR1 as SGHDN and CDR2 as FVKESK. The CDR3 here is CASSQVATGTGGRQYF. In DNA form, the CDR3 reads TGTGCCAGCAGCCAAGTTGCGACCGGGACAGGAGGGAGGCAGTACTTC.

The gene calls are TRBV6-5 and TRBJ1-2; D unclear. Deletions cut 2 bases from V and 8 bases from J, with 12 bases between. Germline CDR1 MNHEY, CDR2 SVGAGI. The CDR3 is 13 amino acids. The CDR3 nucleotides read TGTGCCAGCAGTTACAATCCCCTCTTAGGCTACACCTTC. Its translation is CASSYNPLLGYTF.

The chain is built from TRBV5-4 and TRBJ2-7; 8 bases align to TRBD2. V gave up 4 bases and J gave up 10 bases; unmatched junction bases: 10. This CDR3 contains 13 residues. Looked up from germline, CDR1 is SGHNT and CDR2 is YYREEE (reference sequence). Written as DNA, the CDR3 is TGTGCCAGCAGCCTAAGCGGGAGAAATGATCAGTACTTC. Encoded protein: CASSLSGRNDQYF.

J is TRBJ2-3 and V is TRBV12-3 or TRBV12-4, with D possibly being TRBD2 (5 bases). Trimming took off 8 bases at V and 1 base at J, with 10 bases between the two ends. The CDR3 runs to 13 residues. The CDR3 is CASRFSGTDTQYF. The CDR3 DNA reads as TGTGCCAGCCGCTTTAGCGGCACAGATACGCAGTATTTT.

Regarding this clone: Distinct nucleotide sequences in the sample also encode this CDR3. The CDR3 spells CASSVDGRPYNEQFF. In nucleotides, the CDR3 is TGTGCCAGCAGCGTAGACGGGAGGCCCTACAATGAGCAGTTCTTC. The chain recombines TRBV9 with TRBJ2-1; TRBD2 matches at 7 bases. Germline assignment: CDR1 SGDLS and CDR2 YYNGEE. The CDR3 runs to 15 residues. V lost 0 bases, J lost 2 bases, and 2 bases stayed unmatched.